This TCR beta chain was identified during a study of CD8+ T cells in alopecia areata listed by TCRdb under 2018. Describing the broader study: The treated patients took part in an open-label pilot trial in which moderate-to-severe alopecia areata was treated with oral tofacitinib at 5 to 10 mg twice daily. In humans, TCRbeta sequencing was performed on scalp tissue and on sorted CD4+ and CD8+ peripheral blood T cells from healthy controls and from patients with patchy or totalis/universalis alopecia areata. TCRbeta CDR3 regions were amplified by immunoSEQ multiplex PCR with 35 Vbeta forward and 13 Jbeta reverse primers. To study T cell clonal expansion in alopecia areata, the researchers applied high-throughput TCRbeta sequencing to both the C3H/HeJ mouse model and human patients. RNA came from the PAXgene miRNA kit for fixed scalp, the miRNeasy kit for PBMCs, and the RNeasy kit for mouse skin. Clonality in the scalp was compared among normal scalp (n=4), patchy alopecia areata scalp (n=8), and alopecia totalis/universalis scalp (n=8). Biopsies were taken from tofacitinib-treated patients at baseline and at 4 and 24 weeks of treatment, and a later scalp biopsy was taken in several of the tofacitinib-treated patients. Patients stayed on tofacitinib for 6 to 18 months and then had 6 months of follow-up off drug so that delayed response and recurrence could be assessed. The SALT score, which quantifies the percentage of affected scalp surface area, was used to measure disease severity in treated patients.

Based on the germline V gene, the CDR1 and CDR2 sequences are SGHVS and FNYEAQ. Germline trimming: 0 bases from V, 3 bases from J; junction bases outside gene matches: 3. Reading from cysteine to phenylalanine, the CDR3 counts 16 amino acids. Only the CDR3 portion is preserved as DNA: 48 bases, with reading frame beginning at the first base. For this clone: Its antigen remains undetermined. Base quality data are lacking; no much larger clone is found one base away.

The library was made by the immunoSEQ multiplex PCR assay. RNA was extracted from all samples and reverse transcribed into cDNA, which served as template for TCR sequencing. First-strand cDNA was synthesized using SuperScript III with a 2:1 mix of oligo-dT and random hexamers. A synthetic immune receptor repertoire was used to assess amplification bias, and residual bias was removed computationally. Turning to the authors' computational methods: Raw reads were preprocessed to remove errors, and CDR3 was defined according to IMGT conventions as the region from the conserved cysteine to phenylalanine. Clonality was computed by normalizing Shannon entropy by log2 of the number of productive unique TCRs and subtracting the result from 1. Scalp TCRbeta sequences were cross-referenced with sorted blood CD4 and CD8 repertoires so that the CD4 or CD8 identity of scalp clones could be inferred. TCRdb limited this immuneACCESS table to in-frame rearrangements with V and J called. A share of clones is missing; checked studies link under half to unresolved V genes, and the rest is unexplained. V and J calls and clone size are those listed in that table; D and trimming were worked out from the DNA. This sample comprises over 150,000 clones, 45% to 75% of them detected only once. Over 0.55% of the sample comes from the top ten.

On the study overall, not on this receptor specifically: Unlike mouse skin, where gammadelta T cells dominate, normal human skin contains resident alphabeta T cells that get sequenced too, which complicates analysis of the scalp TCR repertoire. TCR sequences shared between patients were less clear than in mice, possibly partly because of HLA diversity in the patient population. With tofacitinib, both scalp clonality and the number of expanded CD8+ clones among the top 100 scalp clones went down significantly. During tofacitinib treatment, many expanded lesional clones stuck around in both scalp and blood, and this persistence may partly explain why relapse happens after treatment is stopped. Compared with normal scalp, lesional scalp had higher clonality and more expanded CD8+ clones, particularly in alopecia totalis/universalis, a pattern that suggests antigenic drive. The treated cohort was small, with a single nonresponder, so links between baseline CD8+ expansion and response need larger studies.

What this sample's time point label stands for: four to five weeks on oral tofacitinib. According to the study, the label for this sample's treatment or condition signals: oral pan-JAK inhibitor, 5-10 mg twice daily. Lesional scalp punch biopsies and peripheral blood were obtained from alopecia areata patients. PBMCs were separated by density centrifugation and stained for CD3, CD4 and CD8, after which CD4+ and CD8+ T cells were sorted on a FACSAria. The sample was CD4+ T cells sorted from blood, taken at week 4, from a patient treated with tofacitinib. The TCR was taken from a human donor with alopecia areata. The chain couples TRBV7-6 to TRBJ2-7, and 12 junction bases match TRBD2. The DNA sequence follows: TGTGCCAGCAGCTTAGCGCCGGGACTAGCGGGCTACGAGCAGTACTTC. Its product reads: CASSLAPGLAGYEQYF. Here the CDR3 is joined to the reference TRBV7-6 and TRBJ2-7 genes, and the full variable domain is: GAGVSQSPRYKVTKRGQDVALRCDPISGHVSLYWYRQALGQGPEFLTYFNYEAQQDKSGLPNDRFSAERPEGSISTLTIQRTEQRDSAMYRCASSLAPGLAGYEQYFGPGTRLTVT.